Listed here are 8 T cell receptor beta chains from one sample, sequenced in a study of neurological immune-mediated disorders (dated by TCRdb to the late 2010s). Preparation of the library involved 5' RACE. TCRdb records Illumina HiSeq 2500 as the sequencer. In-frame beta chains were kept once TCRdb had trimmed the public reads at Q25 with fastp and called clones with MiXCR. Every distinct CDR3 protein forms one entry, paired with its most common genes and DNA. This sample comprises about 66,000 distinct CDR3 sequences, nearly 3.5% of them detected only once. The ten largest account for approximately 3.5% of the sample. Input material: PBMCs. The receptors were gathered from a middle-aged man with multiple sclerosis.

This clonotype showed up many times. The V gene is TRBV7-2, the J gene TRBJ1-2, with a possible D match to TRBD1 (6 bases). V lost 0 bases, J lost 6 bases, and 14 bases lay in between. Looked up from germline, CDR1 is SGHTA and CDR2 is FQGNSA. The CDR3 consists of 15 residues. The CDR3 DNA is TGTGCCAGCAGCTTAGCGGGGGGCCAGGGAAATGGCTACACCTTC. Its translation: CASSLAGGQGNGYTF.

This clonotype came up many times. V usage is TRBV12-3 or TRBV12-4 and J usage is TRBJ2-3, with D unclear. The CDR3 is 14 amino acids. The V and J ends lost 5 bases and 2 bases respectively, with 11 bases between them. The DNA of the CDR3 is TGTGCCAGCAGTACCAGTAGCCACACAGATACGCAGTATTTT. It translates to CASSTSSHTDTQYF.

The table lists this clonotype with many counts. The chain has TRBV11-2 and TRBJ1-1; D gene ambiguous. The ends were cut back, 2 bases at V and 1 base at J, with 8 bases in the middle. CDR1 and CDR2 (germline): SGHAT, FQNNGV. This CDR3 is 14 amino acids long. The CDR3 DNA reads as TGTGCCAGCAGCTTATGGAGGGAGAACACTGAAGCTTTCTTT. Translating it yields CASSLWRENTEAFF. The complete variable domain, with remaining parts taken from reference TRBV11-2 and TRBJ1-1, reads EAGVAQSPRYKIIEKRQSVAFWCNPISGHATLYWYQQILGQGPKLLIQFQNNGVVDDSQLPKDRFSAERLKGVDSTLKIQPAKLEDSAVYLCASSLWRENTEAFFGQGTRLTVV.

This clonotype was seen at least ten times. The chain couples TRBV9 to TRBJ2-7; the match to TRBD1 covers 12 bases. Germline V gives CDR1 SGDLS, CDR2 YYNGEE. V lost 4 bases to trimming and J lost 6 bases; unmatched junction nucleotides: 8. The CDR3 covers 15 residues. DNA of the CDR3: TGTGCCAGCAGCCAGGGACAGGGGGCGCAGGGCGAGCAGTACTTC. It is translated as CASSQGQGAQGEQYF. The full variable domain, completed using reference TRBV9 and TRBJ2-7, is DSGVTQTPKHLITATGQRVTLRCSPRSGDLSVYWYQQSLDQGLQFLIQYYNGEERAKGNILERFSAQQFPDLHSELNLSSLELGDSALYFCASSQGQGAQGEQYFGPGTRLTVT.

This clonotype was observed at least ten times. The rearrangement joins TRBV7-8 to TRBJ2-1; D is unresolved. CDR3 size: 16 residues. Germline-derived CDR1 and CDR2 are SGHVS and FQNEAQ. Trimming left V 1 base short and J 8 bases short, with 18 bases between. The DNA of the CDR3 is TGTGCCAGCAGCTTAGTTGGTGGGCTGGGTATGGATGAGCAGTTCTTC. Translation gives CASSLVGGLGMDEQFF.

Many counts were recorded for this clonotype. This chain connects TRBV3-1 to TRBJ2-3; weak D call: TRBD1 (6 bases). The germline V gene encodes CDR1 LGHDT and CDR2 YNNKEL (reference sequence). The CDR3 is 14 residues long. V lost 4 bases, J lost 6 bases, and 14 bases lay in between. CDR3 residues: CASSPQGRADTQYF. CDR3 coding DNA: TGTGCCAGCAGCCCCCAGGGGCGGGCGGATACGCAGTATTTT.

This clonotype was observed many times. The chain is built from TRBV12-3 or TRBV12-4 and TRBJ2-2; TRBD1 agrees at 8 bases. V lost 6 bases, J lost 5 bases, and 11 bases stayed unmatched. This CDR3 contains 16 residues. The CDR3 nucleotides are TGTGCCAGCAGACCCCAGGGGGCAATATCTACCGGGGAGCTGTTTTTT. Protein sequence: CASRPQGAISTGELFF.

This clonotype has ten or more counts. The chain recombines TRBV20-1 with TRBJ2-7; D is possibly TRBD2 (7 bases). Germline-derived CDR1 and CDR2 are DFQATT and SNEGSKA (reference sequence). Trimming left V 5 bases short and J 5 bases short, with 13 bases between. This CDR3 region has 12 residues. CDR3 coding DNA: TGCAGTGCTGGGGGGGCGTGGGACGAGCAGTACTTC. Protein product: CSAGGAWDEQYF.